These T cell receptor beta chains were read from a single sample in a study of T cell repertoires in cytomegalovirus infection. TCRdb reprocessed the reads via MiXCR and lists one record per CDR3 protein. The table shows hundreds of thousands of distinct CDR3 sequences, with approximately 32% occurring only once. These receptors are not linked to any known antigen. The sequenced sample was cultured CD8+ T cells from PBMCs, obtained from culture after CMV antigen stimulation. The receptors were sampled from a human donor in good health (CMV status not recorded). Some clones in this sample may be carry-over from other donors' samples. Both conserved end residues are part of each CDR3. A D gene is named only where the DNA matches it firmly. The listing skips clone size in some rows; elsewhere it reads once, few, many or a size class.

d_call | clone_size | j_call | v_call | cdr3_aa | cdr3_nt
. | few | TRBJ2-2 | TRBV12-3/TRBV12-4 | CASRGGATGELFF | TGTGCCAGCAGGGGGGGGGCCACCGGGGAGCTGTTTTTT
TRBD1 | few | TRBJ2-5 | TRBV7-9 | CASSPRDRVRETQYF | TGTGCCAGCAGCCCCCGGGACAGGGTGCGAGAGACCCAGTACTTC
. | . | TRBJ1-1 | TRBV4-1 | CASSQKLGVRTEAFF | TGCGCCAGCAGCCAAAAATTGGGGGTTCGCACTGAAGCTTTCTTT
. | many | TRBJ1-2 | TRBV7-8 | CASSPGRNYGYTF | TGTGCCAGCAGCCCAGGACGAAACTATGGCTACACCTTC
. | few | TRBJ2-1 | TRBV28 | CASSPLAHVIWRTEGSYNEQFF | TGTGCCAGCAGTCCACTAGCCCACGTGATTTGGAGGACCGAGGGCTCCTACAATGAGCAGTTCTTC
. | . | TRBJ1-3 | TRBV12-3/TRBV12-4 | CVSTHPGNSGNTIYF | TGTGTCAGCACCCACCCCGGGAACTCTGGAAACACCATATATTTT
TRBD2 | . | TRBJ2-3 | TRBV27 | CASSPTSGGYTQYF | TGTGCCAGCAGCCCTACTAGCGGGGGTTATACGCAGTATTTT
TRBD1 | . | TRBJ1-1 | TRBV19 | CASSGRGLEAFF | TGTGCCAGTAGTGGCAGGGGGCTTGAAGCTTTCTTT
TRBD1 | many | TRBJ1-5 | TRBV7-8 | CASSGQGSFSNQPQHF | TGTGCCAGCAGCGGACAGGGGTCCTTTAGCAATCAGCCCCAGCATTTT
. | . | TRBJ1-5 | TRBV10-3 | CAIRGHLNQPQHF | TGTGCCATCAGGGGGCATCTGAATCAGCCCCAGCATTTT